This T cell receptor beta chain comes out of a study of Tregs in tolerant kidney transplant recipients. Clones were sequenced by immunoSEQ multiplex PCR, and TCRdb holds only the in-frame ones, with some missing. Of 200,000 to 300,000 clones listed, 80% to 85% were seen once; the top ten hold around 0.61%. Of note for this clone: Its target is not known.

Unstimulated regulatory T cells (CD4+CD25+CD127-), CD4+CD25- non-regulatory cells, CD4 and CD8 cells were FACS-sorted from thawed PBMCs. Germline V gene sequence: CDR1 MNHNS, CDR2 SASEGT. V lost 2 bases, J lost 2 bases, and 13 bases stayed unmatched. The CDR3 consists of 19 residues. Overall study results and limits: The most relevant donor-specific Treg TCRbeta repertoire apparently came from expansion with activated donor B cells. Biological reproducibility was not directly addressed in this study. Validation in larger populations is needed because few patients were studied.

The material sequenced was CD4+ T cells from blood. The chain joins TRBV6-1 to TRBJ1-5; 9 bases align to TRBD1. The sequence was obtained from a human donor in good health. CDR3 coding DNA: TGTGCCAGCAGTGAAATGGGGACAGGGAAGGCGTGGGGCAATCAGCCCCAGCATTTT. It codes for CASSEMGTGKAWGNQPQHF.